The T cell receptor beta chain under discussion was sequenced for a study of T-cell memory formation after mild COVID-19. Each CDR3 protein gets one entry after TCRdb re-called the 5' RACE reads with MiXCR. The table includes about 430,000 distinct CDR3 sequences, under 20% detected once. General study results and limits: Cross-reactive memory apparently joined, as some responding clones appeared in pre-infection memory. Shrinking CD4+ clones were chiefly CM and EM; CD8+ ones were chiefly EMRA. For second-wave clones that peaked at day 37, SARS-CoV-2 specificity went unverified. Clones shrinking from day 15 to 85 showed even CD4/CD8 mixes; later expanders tilted CD4+.

This clonotype was observed at least ten times. Antigen unknown. CDR3 length equals 15 residues. CDR1 and CDR2 from the germline V gene are LGHNA and YSLEER. Deletions cut 0 bases from V and 0 bases from J, with 6 bases between. The specimen sequenced was PBMCs or a T cell subset sorted from them (not recorded which). This chain joins TRBV4-3 and TRBJ2-1; D uncertain. The TCR was taken from a man aged 18 to 35 who had mild COVID-19 (a few samples of this study predate the infection). Cell type and time point are not known. The CDR3 region has the DNA TGCGCCAGCAGCCAAGAACAGAGCTCCTACAATGAGCAGTTCTTC. Translating it yields CASSQEQSSYNEQFF.